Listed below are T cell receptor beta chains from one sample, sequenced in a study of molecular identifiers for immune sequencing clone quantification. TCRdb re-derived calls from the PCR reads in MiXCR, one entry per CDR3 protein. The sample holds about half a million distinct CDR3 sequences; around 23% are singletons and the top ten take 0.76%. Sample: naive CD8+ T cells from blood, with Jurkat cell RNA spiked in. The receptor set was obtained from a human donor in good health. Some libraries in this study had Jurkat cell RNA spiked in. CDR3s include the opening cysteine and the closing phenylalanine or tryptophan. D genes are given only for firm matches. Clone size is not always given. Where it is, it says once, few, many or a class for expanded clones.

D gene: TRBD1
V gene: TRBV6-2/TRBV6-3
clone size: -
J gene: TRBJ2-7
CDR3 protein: CASSLWDRTYEQYF
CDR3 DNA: TGTGCCAGCAGTTTATGGGACAGGACCTACGAGCAGTACTTC

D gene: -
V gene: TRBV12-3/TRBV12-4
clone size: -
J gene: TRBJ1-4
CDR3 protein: CASSEEFNEKLFF
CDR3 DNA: TGTGCCAGCAGTGAGGAATTTAATGAAAAACTGTTTTTT

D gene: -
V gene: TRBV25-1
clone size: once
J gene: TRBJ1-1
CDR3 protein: CASSGHRRPEATEAFF
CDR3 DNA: TGTGCCAGCAGTGGTCACAGGAGACCCGAAGCCACTGAAGCTTTCTTT

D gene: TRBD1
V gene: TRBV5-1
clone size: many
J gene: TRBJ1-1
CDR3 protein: CASSPGQGETEAFF
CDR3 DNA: TGCGCCAGCAGCCCAGGACAGGGCGAGACTGAAGCTTTCTTT

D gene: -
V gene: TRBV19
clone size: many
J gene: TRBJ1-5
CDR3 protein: CASSLATRGNQPQHF
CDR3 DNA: TGTGCCAGTAGCTTAGCCACCCGGGGCAATCAGCCCCAGCATTTT

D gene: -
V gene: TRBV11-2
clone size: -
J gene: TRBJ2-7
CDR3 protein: CASSLGARYYEQYF
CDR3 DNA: TGTGCCAGCAGCTTAGGGGCACGGTACTACGAGCAGTACTTC

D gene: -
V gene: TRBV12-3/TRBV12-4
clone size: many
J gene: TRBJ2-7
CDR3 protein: CASSGASFEQYF
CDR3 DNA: TGTGCCAGCAGTGGGGCGAGTTTCGAGCAGTACTTC

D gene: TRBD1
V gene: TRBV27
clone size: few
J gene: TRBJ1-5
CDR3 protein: CASSPRQGVSFHQPQHF
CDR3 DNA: TGTGCCAGCAGTCCCAGACAGGGGGTGTCGTTCCATCAGCCCCAGCATTTT

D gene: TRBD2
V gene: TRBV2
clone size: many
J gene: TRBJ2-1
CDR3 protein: CASSEELADLVTIAQFF
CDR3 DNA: TGTGCCAGCAGTGAAGAACTAGCGGACCTCGTTACAATCGCGCAGTTCTTC

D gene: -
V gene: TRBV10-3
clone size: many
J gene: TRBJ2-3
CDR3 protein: CAISEPDLGDTQYF
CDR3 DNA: TGTGCCATCAGTGAACCGGACCTGGGAGATACGCAGTATTTT

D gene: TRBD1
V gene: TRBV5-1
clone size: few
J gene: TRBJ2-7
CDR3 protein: CASSFSQGAYYEQYF
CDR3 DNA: TGCGCCAGCAGCTTCAGTCAGGGGGCGTACTACGAGCAGTACTTC

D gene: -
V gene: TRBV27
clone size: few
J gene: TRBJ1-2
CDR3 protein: CASSLVGTTGESTF
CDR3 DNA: TGTGCCAGCAGTTTGGTGGGGACTACCGGGGAGAGCACCTTC

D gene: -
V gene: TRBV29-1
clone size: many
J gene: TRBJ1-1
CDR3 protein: CSVNGGTEAFF
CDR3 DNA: TGCAGCGTTAATGGGGGGACGGAAGCTTTCTTT

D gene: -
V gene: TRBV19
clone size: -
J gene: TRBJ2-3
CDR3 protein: CASSIWGPSTDTQYF
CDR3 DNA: TGTGCCAGTAGTATTTGGGGGCCTAGCACAGATACGCAGTATTTT

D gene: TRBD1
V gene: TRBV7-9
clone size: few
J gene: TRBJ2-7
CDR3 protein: CASSSSYTDREDHEQYF
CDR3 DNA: TGTGCCAGCAGCTCCTCCTACACGGACAGGGAGGACCACGAGCAGTACTTC